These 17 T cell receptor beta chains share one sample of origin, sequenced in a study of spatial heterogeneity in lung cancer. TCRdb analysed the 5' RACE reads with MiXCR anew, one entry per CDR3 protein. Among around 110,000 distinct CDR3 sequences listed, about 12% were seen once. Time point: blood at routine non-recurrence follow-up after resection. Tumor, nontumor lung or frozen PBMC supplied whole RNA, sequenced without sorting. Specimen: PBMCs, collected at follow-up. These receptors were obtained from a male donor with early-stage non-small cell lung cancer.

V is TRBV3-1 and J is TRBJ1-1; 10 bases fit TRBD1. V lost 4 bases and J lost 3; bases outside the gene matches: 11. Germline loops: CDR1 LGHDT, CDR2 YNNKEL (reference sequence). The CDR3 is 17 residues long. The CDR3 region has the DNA TGTGCCAGCAGCCCCCGGGACAGGGGCTATTCCCACACTGAAGCTTTCTTT. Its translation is CASSPRDRGYSHTEAFF.

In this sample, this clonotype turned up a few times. CDR3 sequence: CASSFKGGYTF. The CDR3 nucleotides read TGTGCCAGCAGTTTTAAAGGTGGCTACACCTTC. This chain uses TRBV12-3 or TRBV12-4 with TRBJ1-2; D not resolved. Trimming stripped 3 bases from V and 7 bases from J, with 6 bases between. The CDR3 runs to 11 residues.

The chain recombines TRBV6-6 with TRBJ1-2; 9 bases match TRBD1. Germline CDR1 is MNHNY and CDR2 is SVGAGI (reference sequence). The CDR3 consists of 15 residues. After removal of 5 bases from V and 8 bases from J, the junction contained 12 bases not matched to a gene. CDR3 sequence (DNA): TGTGCCAGCAGTCCGGACCAGGGACAGGGTAAAGGCTACACCTTC. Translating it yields CASSPDQGQGKGYTF.

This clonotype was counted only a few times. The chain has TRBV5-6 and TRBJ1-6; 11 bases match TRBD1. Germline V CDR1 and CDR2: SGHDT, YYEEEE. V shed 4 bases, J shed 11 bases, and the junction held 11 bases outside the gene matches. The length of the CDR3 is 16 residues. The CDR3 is CASSPTPGQGVTPLHF. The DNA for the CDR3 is TGTGCCAGCAGCCCAACCCCGGGACAGGGGGTAACACCCCTCCACTTT. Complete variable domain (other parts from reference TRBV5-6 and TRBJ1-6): DAGVTQSPTHLIKTRGQQVTLRCSPKSGHDTVSWYQQALGQGPQFIFQYYEEEERQRGNFPDRFSGHQFPNYSSELNVNALLLGDSALYLCASSPTPGQGVTPLHFGNGTRLTVT.

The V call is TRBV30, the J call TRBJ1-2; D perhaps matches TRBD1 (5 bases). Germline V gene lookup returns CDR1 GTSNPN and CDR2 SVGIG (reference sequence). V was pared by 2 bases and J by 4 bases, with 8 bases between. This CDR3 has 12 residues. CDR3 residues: CAWSLTAYGYTF. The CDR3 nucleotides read TGTGCCTGGAGTTTGACAGCCTATGGCTACACCTTC.

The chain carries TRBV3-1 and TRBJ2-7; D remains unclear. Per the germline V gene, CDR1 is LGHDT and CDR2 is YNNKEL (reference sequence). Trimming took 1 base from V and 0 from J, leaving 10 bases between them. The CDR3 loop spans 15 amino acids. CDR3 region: CASSQAPAPSYEQYF. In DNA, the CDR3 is TGTGCCAGCAGCCAAGCTCCGGCCCCCTCCTACGAGCAGTACTTC.

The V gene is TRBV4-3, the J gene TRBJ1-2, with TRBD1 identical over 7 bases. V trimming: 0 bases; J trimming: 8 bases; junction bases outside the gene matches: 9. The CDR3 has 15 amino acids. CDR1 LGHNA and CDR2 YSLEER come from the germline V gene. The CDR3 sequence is CASSQDRQGSGGYTF. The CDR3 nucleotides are TGCGCCAGCAGCCAAGATCGACAGGGCTCTGGGGGCTACACCTTC.

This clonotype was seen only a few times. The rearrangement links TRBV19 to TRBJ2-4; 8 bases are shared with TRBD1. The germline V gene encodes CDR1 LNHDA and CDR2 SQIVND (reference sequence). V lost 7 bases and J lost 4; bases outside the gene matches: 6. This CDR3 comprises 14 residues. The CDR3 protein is CASTPGGLKNIQYF. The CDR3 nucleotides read TGTGCCAGTACTCCAGGGGGCCTTAAAAACATTCAGTACTTC.

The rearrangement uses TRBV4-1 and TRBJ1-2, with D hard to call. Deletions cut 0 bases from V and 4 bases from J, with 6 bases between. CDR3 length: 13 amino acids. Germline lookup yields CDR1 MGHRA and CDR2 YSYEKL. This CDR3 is CASSQDAGYGYTF. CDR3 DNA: TGCGCCAGCAGCCAAGATGCTGGCTATGGCTACACCTTC.

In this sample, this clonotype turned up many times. The CDR3 protein is CSVWATYEQYF. Here the CDR3 DNA reads TGCAGCGTCTGGGCCACCTACGAGCAGTACTTC. This sequence joins TRBV29-1 and TRBJ2-7; D ambiguous. Germline V gives CDR1 SQVTM, CDR2 ANQGSEA. With 6 bases removed from V and 2 bases from J, the gap between germline ends came to 8 bases. CDR3 size: 11 residues.

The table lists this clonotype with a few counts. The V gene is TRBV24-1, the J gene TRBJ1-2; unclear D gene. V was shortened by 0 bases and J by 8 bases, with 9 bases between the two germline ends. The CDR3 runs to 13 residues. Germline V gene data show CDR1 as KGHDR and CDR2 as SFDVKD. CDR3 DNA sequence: TGTGCCACCAGTGATTTGTCCGCGGGGGGCTACACCTTC. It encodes CATSDLSAGGYTF.

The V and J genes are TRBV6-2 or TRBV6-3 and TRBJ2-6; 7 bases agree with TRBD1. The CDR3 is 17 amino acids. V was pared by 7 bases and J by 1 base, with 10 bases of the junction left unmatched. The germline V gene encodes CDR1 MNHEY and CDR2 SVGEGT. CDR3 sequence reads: CASNPGQVRSGANVLTF. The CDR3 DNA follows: TGTGCCAGCAATCCTGGACAGGTCCGGTCTGGGGCCAACGTCCTGACTTTC.

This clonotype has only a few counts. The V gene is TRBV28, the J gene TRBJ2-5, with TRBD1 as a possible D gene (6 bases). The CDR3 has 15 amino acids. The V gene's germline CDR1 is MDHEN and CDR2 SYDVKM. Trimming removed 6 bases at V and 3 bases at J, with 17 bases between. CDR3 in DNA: TGTGCCAGCAGCGATACAGGGACCAACAAAGAGACCCAGTACTTC. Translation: CASSDTGTNKETQYF. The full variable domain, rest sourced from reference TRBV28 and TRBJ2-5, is DVKVTQSSRYLVKRTGEKVFLECVQDMDHENMFWYRQDPGLGLRLIYFSYDVKMKEKGDIPEGYSVSREKKERFSLILESASTNQTSMYLCASSDTGTNKETQYFGPGTRLLVL.

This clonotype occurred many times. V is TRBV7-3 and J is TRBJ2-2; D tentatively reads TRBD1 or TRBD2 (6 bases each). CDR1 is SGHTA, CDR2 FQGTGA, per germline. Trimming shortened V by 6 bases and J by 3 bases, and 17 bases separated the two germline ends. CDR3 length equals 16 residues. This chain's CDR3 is CASRPPGGADTGELFF. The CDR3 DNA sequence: TGTGCCAGCAGGCCCCCCGGGGGCGCGGACACCGGGGAGCTGTTTTTT.

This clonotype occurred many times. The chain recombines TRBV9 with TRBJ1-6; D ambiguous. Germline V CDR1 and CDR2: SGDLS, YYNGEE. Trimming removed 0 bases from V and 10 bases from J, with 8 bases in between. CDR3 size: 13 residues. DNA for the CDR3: TGTGCCAGCAGCGTAGGAGAAATCTCACCCCTCCACTTT. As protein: CASSVGEISPLHF.

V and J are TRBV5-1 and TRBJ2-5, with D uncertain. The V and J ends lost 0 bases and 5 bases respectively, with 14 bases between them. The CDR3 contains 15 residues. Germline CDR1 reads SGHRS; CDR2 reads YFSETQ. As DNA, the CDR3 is TGCGCCAGCAGCTTGGTGGGCTCCTCCGCGGAGACCCAGTACTTC. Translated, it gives CASSLVGSSAETQYF.

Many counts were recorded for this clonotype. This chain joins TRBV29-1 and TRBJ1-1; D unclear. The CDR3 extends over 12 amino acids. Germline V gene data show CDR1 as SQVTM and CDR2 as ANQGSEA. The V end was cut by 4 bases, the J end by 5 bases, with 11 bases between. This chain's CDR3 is CSVAGWVTEAFF. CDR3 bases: TGCAGCGTTGCCGGTTGGGTTACTGAAGCTTTCTTT.